The 19 T cell receptor beta chains presented below share a single source sample, sequenced in a study of OX40 agonist ivuxolimab in advanced cancers. Here immunoSEQ multiplex PCR was the method, and the copy in TCRdb shows in-frame clones only, minus some. This sample has 77,000 or so clones; about 92% occur once, and the top ten carry about 9.1%. The specimen was CD4+ or CD8+ T cells sorted from blood, collected in a trial of the OX40 agonist ivuxolimab. The source is an adult with an advanced solid tumor such as melanoma, head and neck, liver or kidney cancer.

V is TRBV11-2 and J is TRBJ2-1; 11 bases align to TRBD2. The CDR3 spans 16 residues. CDR1 and CDR2 (germline): SGHAT, FQNNGV. Trimming cost V 4 bases and J 5 bases; bases outside gene matches: 7. CDR3 region: CASSSIAGGLHNEQFF. The CDR3, as DNA: TGTGCCAGCAGCTCCATAGCGGGGGGGCTTCACAATGAGCAGTTCTTC.

The chain links TRBV6-6 to TRBJ2-7, with D perhaps TRBD2 (6 bases). CDR1 and CDR2 (germline): MNHNY, SVGAGI (reference sequence). The length of the CDR3 is 15 residues. The V and J ends lost 0 bases and 4 bases respectively, with 13 bases between them. The CDR3 protein is CASSYSAGGGYEQYF. The DNA of the CDR3 is TGTGCCAGCAGTTACTCAGCGGGCGGTGGGTACGAGCAGTACTTC.

The chain uses TRBV19 and TRBJ2-7, with D possibly TRBD2 on 6 matching bases. This CDR3 comprises 14 residues. Trimming removed 6 bases from V and 2 bases from J, with 14 bases in between. Germline V gives CDR1 LNHDA, CDR2 SQIVND (reference sequence). This chain's CDR3 is CASSPAPGAYEQYF. The CDR3 nucleotides are TGTGCCAGTAGCCCGGCCCCGGGGGCCTACGAGCAGTACTTC.

This rearrangement joins TRBV12-5 to TRBJ2-7, with a weak D call TRBD1 (5 bases). The CDR3 contains 18 residues. Germline V gives CDR1 LGHNT, CDR2 FRNRAP. Deletions cut 0 bases from V and 3 bases from J, with 21 bases between. As DNA, the CDR3 is TGTGCTAGTGGTTTGGTAGGGGTTATTTGGCAGGGCGGCTACGAGCAGTACTTC. The encoded protein is CASGLVGVIWQGGYEQYF.

The gene calls are TRBV28 and TRBJ2-7, with D possibly being TRBD1 (5 bases). Germline CDR1 and CDR2: MDHEN and SYDVKM. With 4 bases removed from V and 2 bases from J, the gap between germline ends came to 12 bases. CDR3 length: 14 residues. The CDR3: CASSYHRSTYEQYF. For the CDR3, the DNA is TGTGCCAGCAGTTACCACAGGAGTACCTACGAGCAGTACTTC.

This clone was counted once. The V and J genes are TRBV7-8 and TRBJ2-7; D is possibly TRBD2 (6 bases). V was shortened by 1 base and J by 6 bases, with 13 bases between the two germline ends. CDR3 length: 14 residues. Germline V lookup: CDR1 SGHVS, CDR2 FQNEAQ. Written as DNA, the CDR3 is TGTGCCAGCAGCTTAGGCCGGGGGTTAGCCGAGCAGTACTTC. Encoded protein: CASSLGRGLAEQYF. Filled out from reference TRBV7-8 and TRBJ2-7, the complete variable domain reads GAGVSQSPRYKVAKRGQDVALRCDPISGHVSLFWYQQALGQGPEFLTYFQNEAQLDKSGLPSDRFFAERPEGSVSTLKIQRTQQEDSAVYLCASSLGRGLAEQYFGPGTRLTVT.

This CDR3 reads CASSKGSGANVLTF. The CDR3 nucleotides are TGTGCCAGCAGCAAGGGGTCTGGGGCCAACGTCCTGACTTTC. The gene calls are TRBV7-9 and TRBJ2-6; a weak D match, TRBD1 (5 bases). Germline V lookup: CDR1 SEHNR, CDR2 FQNEAQ (reference sequence). The CDR3 spans 14 residues. The ends were cut back, 5 bases at V and 1 base at J, with 6 bases in the middle.

The chain joins TRBV9 to TRBJ2-7; tentatively, D is TRBD1 or TRBD2 (5 bases each). Germline V gene sequence: CDR1 SGDLS, CDR2 YYNGEE. The CDR3 length is 15 residues. Trimming removed 0 bases at V and 1 base at J, with 11 bases between. The CDR3 nucleotides are TGTGCCAGCAGCGTAGGAGGGGTCCCATCCTACGAGCAGTACTTC. This gives the protein CASSVGGVPSYEQYF.

The V gene is TRBV9, the J gene TRBJ2-5; 10 nucleotides align to TRBD1. This CDR3 has 16 amino acids. With 4 bases clipped from V and 3 bases from J, the junction kept 9 bases outside the gene matches. Per the germline V gene, CDR1 is SGDLS and CDR2 is YYNGEE. The CDR3 here is CASSPPGQGMKETQYF. The CDR3 DNA reads TGTGCCAGCAGCCCCCCGGGACAGGGGATGAAAGAGACCCAGTACTTC.

The chain recombines TRBV6-6 with TRBJ2-3, with D possibly being TRBD2 (5 bases). Trimming stripped 8 bases from V and 2 bases from J, with 11 bases between. Germline loops: CDR1 MNHNY, CDR2 SVGAGI (reference sequence). This CDR3 region has 13 residues. CDR3 in DNA: TGTGCCAGCCTCGGGGTCAACACAGATACGCAGTATTTT. Protein: CASLGVNTDTQYF.

The chain uses TRBV9 and TRBJ2-7, with D possibly TRBD1 on 6 matching bases. The CDR3 length is 13 residues. Trimming removed 0 bases at V and 6 bases at J, with 10 bases between. Germline V CDR1 and CDR2: SGDLS, YYNGEE. This CDR3 reads CASSVGGRSEQYF. CDR3 sequence (DNA): TGTGCCAGCAGCGTAGGGGGGCGGTCCGAGCAGTACTTC.

The chain couples TRBV29-1 to TRBJ2-5, with D possibly being TRBD1 or TRBD2 (5 bases each). Germline V gives CDR1 SQVTM, CDR2 ANQGSEA. V gave up 6 bases and J gave up 9 bases, with 17 bases separating them. The CDR3 has 12 residues. CDR3 in DNA: TGCAGCGTGGTGGACGCGACAGCGGCCCAGTACTTC. Its protein product is CSVVDATAAQYF.

CDR3 sequence (DNA): TGCAGCGCTCGGACAGGGGCTACCTACGAGCAGTACTTC. The encoded protein is CSARTGATYEQYF. The J gene is TRBJ2-7, the V gene TRBV29-1; TRBD1 agrees at 9 bases. Per germline, CDR1 SQVTM and CDR2 ANQGSEA. Unmatched junction bases numbered 6, after V lost 7 bases and J lost 2 bases. The CDR3 runs to 13 residues.

A word on this clone: The same CDR3 also results from other DNA sequences found in this sample. This CDR3 reads CASSLAGSYEQYF. In DNA, the CDR3 is TGCGCCAGCAGCTTGGCCGGGTCCTACGAGCAGTACTTC. The rearrangement uses TRBV5-1 and TRBJ2-7; D ambiguous. Trimming cost V 0 bases and J 1 base, with 5 bases left between them. CDR1 and CDR2 (germline): SGHRS, YFSETQ. The CDR3 covers 13 residues.

The sample holds a few counts of this clone. The rearrangement joins TRBV11-2 to TRBJ1-1; D gene uncertain. Germline loops: CDR1 SGHAT, CDR2 FQNNGV. This CDR3 contains 12 residues. Trimming cost V 6 bases and J 6 bases, with 11 bases left between them. The CDR3 sequence: CASRTGIPEAFF. The CDR3 DNA sequence: TGTGCCAGCAGAACGGGGATACCTGAAGCTTTCTTT.

The V and J genes are TRBV6-5 and TRBJ2-1, with TRBD2 as a possible D gene (7 bases). The germline CDR1 and CDR2 sequences are MNHEY and SVGAGI. The V end lost 8 bases, the J end lost 1 base, and 9 bases lay between the germline ends. CDR3 length: 13 residues. Here the CDR3 DNA reads TGTGCCAGCGGGGGGGCTTCCTACAATGAGCAGTTCTTC. Translating gives CASGGASYNEQFF.

CDR3 DNA: TGTGCCAGCAGCTGGGACGGGACCTTCTACGAGCAGTACTTC. It is translated as CASSWDGTFYEQYF. J is TRBJ2-7 and V is TRBV11-3; D possibly matches TRBD1 or TRBD2 (5 bases each). The CDR3 has 14 residues. The germline V gene has CDR1 SGHNT and CDR2 YENEEA. V was shortened by 4 bases and J by 3 bases, with 13 bases between the two germline ends.

Written as DNA, the CDR3 is TGTGCCAGCAGCTTTTCATTGGGACAGGGGGCAACTGAAGCTTTCTTT. Translation: CASSFSLGQGATEAFF. The chain uses TRBV5-6 and TRBJ1-1; 12 bases map to TRBD1. V was clipped by 2 bases and J by 5 bases; unmatched bases: 7. The CDR3 runs to 16 residues. In germline, CDR1 is SGHDT, CDR2 YYEEEE.

The rearrangement joins TRBV10-3 to TRBJ2-1; D remains ambiguous. V dropped 7 bases and J dropped 7 bases, with 8 bases sitting between them. The CDR3 sequence is 11 residues long. CDR1 is ENHRY, CDR2 SYGVKD, per germline. The CDR3 coding sequence is TGTGCCATCACAACCGGGAATGAGCAGTTCTTC. Translation gives CAITTGNEQFF.